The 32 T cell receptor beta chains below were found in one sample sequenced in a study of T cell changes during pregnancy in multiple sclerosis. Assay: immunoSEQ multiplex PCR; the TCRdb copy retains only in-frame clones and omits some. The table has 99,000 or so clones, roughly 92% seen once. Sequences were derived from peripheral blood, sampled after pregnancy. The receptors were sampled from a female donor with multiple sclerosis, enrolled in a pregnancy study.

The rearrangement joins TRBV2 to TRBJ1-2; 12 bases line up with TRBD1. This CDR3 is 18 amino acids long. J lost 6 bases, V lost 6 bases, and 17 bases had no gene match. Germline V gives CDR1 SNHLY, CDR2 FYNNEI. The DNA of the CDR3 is TGTGCCAGCAGCCCCTTTTTCTCCGGGACAGGGGGCAACGATGGCTACACCTTC. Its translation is CASSPFFSGTGGNDGYTF.

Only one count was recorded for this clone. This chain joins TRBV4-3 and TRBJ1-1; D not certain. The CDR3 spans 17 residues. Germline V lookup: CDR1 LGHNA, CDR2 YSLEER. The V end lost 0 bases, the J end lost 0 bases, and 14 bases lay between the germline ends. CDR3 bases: TGCGCCAGCAGCCAAGAGGGTTGGGCAGCAATGAACACTGAAGCTTTCTTT. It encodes CASSQEGWAAMNTEAFF.

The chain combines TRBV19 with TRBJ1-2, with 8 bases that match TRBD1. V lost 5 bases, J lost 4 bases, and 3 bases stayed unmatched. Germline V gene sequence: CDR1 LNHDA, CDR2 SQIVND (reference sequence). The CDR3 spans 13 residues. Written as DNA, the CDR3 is TGTGCCAGTAGTTATCAGGGGGCCTATGGCTACACCTTC. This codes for CASSYQGAYGYTF.

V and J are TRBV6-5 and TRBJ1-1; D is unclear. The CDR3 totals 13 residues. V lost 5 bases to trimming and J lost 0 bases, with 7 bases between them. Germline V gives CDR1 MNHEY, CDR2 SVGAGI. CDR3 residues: CASSGTLNTEAFF. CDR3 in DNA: TGTGCCAGCAGTGGTACATTGAACACTGAAGCTTTCTTT.

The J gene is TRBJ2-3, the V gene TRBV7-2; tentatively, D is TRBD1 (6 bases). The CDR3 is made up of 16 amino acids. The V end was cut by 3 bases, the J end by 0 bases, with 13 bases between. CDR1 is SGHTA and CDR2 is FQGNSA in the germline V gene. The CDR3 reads CASSLGHMISTDTQYF. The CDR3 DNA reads TGTGCCAGCAGCTTGGGACATATGATAAGCACAGATACGCAGTATTTT.

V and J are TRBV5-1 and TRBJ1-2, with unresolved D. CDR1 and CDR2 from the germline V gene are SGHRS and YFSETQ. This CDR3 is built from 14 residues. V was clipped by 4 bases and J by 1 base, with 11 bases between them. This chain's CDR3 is CASSPLENNYGYTF. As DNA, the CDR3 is TGCGCCAGCAGCCCCCTGGAGAATAACTATGGCTACACCTTC.

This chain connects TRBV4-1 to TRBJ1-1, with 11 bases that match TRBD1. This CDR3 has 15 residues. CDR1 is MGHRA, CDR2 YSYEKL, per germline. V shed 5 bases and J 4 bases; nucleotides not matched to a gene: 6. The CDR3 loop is CASSYGQGARTEAFF. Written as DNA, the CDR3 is TGCGCCAGCAGCTACGGACAGGGGGCGCGCACTGAAGCTTTCTTT.

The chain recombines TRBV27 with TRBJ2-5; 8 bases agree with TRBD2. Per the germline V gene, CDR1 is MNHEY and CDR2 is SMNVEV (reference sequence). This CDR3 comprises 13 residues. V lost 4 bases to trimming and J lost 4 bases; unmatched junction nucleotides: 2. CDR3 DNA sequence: TGTGCCAGCAGTTACGGGGGGGGAGAGACCCAGTACTTC. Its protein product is CASSYGGGETQYF.

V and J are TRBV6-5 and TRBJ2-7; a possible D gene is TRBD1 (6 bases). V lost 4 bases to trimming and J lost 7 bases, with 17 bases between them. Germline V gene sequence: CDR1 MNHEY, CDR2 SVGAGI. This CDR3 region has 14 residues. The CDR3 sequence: CASSLTQGPREQYF. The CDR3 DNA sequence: TGTGCCAGCAGTTTAACACAGGGACCTCGGGAGCAGTACTTC.

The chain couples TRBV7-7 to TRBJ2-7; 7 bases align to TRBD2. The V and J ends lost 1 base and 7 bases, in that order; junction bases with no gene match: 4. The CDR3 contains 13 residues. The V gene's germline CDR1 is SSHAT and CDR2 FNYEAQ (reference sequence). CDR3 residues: CASSLGEGQEQYF. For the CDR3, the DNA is TGTGCCAGCAGCTTAGGGGAGGGTCAGGAGCAGTACTTC.

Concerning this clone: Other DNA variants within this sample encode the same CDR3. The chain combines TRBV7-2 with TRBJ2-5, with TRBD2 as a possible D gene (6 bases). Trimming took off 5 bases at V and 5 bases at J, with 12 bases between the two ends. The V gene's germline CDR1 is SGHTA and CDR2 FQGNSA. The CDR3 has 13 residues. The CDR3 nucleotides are TGTGCCAGCAGCAGGGACCGGGGGGAGACCCAGTACTTC. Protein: CASSRDRGETQYF.

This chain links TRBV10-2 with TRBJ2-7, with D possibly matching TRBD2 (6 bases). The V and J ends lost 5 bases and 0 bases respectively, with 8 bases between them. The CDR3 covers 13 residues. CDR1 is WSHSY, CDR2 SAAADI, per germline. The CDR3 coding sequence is TGCGCCAGCAGTTTTAGCGGCTCCTACGAGCAGTACTTC. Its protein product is CASSFSGSYEQYF.

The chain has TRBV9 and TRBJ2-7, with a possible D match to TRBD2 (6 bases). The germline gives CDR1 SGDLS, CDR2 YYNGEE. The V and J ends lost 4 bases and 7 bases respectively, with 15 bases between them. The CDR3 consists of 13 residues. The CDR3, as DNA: TGTGCCAGCAGCCCCCCTTTAGCGGAAGAGCAGTACTTC. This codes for CASSPPLAEEQYF.

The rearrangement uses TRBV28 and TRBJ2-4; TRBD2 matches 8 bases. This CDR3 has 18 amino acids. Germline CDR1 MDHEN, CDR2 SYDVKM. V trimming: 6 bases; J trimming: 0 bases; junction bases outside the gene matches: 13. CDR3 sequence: CASRTALAGGLAKNIQYF. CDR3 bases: TGTGCCAGCAGAACAGCCCTAGCGGGTGGGTTAGCCAAAAACATTCAGTACTTC.

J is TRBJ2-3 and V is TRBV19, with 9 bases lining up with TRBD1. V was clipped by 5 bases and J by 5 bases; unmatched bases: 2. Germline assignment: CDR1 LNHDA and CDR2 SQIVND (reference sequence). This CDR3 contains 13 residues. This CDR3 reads CASSGTGRDTQYF. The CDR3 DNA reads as TGTGCCAGTAGTGGGACAGGGAGAGATACGCAGTATTTT.

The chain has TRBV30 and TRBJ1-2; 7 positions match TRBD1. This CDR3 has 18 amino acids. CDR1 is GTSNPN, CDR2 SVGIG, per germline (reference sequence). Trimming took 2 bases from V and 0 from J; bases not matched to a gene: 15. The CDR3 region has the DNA TGTGCCTGGAGTAGGGGGCGAGGTCTGTCGTATGCTAACTATGGCTACACCTTC. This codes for CAWSRGRGLSYANYGYTF.

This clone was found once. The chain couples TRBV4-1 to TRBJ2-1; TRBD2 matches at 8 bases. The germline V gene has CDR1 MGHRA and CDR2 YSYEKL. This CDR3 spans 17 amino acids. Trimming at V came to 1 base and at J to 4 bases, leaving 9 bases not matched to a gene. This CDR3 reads CASSQVATSGKYNEQFF. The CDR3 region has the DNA TGCGCCAGCAGCCAAGTAGCCACTAGCGGTAAATACAATGAGCAGTTCTTC.

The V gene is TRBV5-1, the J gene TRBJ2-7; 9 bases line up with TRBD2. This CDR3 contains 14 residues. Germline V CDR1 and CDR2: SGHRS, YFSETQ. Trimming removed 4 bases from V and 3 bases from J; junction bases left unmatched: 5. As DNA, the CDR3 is TGCGCCAGCAGCCCCGCGACTAGCGGCTACGAGCAGTACTTC. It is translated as CASSPATSGYEQYF.

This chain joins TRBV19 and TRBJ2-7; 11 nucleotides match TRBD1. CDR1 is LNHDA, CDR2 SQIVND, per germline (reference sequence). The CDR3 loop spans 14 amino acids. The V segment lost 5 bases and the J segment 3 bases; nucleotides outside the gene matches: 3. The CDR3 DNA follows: TGTGCCAGTAGTTCCGGGACAGGGGGCTACGAGCAGTACTTC. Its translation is CASSSGTGGYEQYF.

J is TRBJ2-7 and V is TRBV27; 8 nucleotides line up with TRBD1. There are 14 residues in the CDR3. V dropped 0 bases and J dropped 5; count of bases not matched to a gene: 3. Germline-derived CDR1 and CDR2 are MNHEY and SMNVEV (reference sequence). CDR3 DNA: TGTGCCAGCAGTTTATCGACAGGGGTGGACGAGCAGTACTTC. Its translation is CASSLSTGVDEQYF.

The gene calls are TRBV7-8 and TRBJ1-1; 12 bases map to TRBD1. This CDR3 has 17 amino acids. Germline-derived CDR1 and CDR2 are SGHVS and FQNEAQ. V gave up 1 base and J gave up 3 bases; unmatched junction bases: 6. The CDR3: CASSLGGDRGPHTEAFF. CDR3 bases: TGTGCCAGCAGCTTAGGAGGGGACAGGGGGCCCCACACTGAAGCTTTCTTT.

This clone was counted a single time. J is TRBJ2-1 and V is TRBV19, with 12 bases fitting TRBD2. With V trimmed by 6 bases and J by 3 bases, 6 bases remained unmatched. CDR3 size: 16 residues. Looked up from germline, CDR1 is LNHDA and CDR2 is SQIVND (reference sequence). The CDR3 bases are TGTGCCAGTAGCGTTCTAGCGGGAGGGCTCTACAATGAGCAGTTCTTC. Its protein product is CASSVLAGGLYNEQFF.

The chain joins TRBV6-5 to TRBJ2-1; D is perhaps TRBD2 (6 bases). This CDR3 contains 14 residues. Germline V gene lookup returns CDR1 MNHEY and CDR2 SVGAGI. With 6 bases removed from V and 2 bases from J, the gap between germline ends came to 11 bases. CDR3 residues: CASRLADTYNEQFF. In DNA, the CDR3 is TGTGCCAGCAGACTAGCAGACACCTACAATGAGCAGTTCTTC.

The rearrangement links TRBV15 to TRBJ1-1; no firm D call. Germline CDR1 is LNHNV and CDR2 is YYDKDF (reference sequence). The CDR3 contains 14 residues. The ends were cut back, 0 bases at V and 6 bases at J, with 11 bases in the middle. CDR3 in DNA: TGTGCCACCAGCAGAGATCTACGGGTTTCTGAAGCTTTCTTT. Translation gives CATSRDLRVSEAFF.

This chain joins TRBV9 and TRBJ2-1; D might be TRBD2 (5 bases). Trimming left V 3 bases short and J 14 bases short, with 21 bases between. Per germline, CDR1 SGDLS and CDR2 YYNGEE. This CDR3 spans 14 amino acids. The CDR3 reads CASSASTAGQKEFF. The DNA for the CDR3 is TGTGCCAGCAGCGCTAGCACTGCCGGCCAGAAAGAGTTCTTC.

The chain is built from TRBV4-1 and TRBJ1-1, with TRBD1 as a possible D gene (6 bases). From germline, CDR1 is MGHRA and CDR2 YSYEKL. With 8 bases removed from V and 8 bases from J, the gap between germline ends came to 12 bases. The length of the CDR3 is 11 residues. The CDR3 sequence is CASFYRGEAFF. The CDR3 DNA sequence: TGCGCCAGCTTTTATAGGGGGGAAGCTTTCTTT.

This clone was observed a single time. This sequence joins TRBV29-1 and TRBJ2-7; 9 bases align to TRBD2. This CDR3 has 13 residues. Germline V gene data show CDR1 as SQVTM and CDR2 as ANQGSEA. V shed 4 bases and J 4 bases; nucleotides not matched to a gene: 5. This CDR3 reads CSVGGGVKYEQYF. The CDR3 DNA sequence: TGCAGCGTTGGCGGGGGGGTTAAATACGAGCAGTACTTC.

CDR3 DNA: TGTGCCAGCAGTTTACTGCCCGGGACAGGGAGTGACGAGCAGTACTTC. It encodes CASSLLPGTGSDEQYF. The chain carries TRBV27 and TRBJ2-7; 9 bases line up with TRBD1. V lost 2 bases to trimming and J lost 5 bases; unmatched junction nucleotides: 10. The CDR3 loop spans 16 amino acids. From germline, CDR1 is MNHEY and CDR2 SMNVEV (reference sequence).

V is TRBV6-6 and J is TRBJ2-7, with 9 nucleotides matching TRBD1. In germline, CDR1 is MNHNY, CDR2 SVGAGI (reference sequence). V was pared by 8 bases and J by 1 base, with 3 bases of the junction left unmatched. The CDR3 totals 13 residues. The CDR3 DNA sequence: TGTGCCAGCGACAGGGGGTCATCCTACGAGCAGTACTTC. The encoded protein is CASDRGSSYEQYF.

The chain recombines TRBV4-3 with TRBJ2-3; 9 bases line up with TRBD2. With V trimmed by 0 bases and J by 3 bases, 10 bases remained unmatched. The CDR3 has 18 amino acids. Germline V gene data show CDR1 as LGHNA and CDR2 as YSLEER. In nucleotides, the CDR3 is TGCGCCAGCAGCCAAGATTTTGCGGGAGGGCCGAGGACAGATACGCAGTATTTT. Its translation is CASSQDFAGGPRTDTQYF.

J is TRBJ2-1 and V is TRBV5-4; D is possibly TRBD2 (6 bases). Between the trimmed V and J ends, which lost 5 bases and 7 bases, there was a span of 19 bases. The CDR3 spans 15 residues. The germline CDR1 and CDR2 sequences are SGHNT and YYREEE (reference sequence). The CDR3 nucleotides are TGTGCCAGCAGGGCGGGGAAAGCCCCGGGGAATGAGCAGTTCTTC. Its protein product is CASRAGKAPGNEQFF.

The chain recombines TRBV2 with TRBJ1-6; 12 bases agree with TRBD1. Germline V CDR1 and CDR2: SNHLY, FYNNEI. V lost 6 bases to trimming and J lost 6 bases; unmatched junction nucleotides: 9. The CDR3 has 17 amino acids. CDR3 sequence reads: CASSPGTGGAPNSPLHF. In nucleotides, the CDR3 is TGTGCCAGCAGCCCCGGGACAGGGGGCGCCCCTAATTCACCCCTCCACTTT.